This TCR beta chain was found in a study of T cell repertoires in cytomegalovirus infection. TCRdb re-called the reads through MiXCR, storing one row per CDR3 protein. The repertoire holds about 240,000 distinct CDR3 sequences, with approximately 13% as singletons. This clonotype was detected ten times or more. The receptor was derived from a human donor in good health (CMV status not recorded). Some clones in this sample may be carry-over from other donors' samples. The sequenced sample was PBMCs.

This CDR3 is CASSAAGATNVLTF. The CDR3 coding sequence is TGTGCCAGCAGCGCCGCAGGGGCTACCAACGTCCTGACTTTC. V and J are TRBV7-2 and TRBJ2-6, with TRBD1 as a possible D gene (6 bases). Trimming took off 5 bases at V and 8 bases at J, with 13 bases between the two ends. This CDR3 comprises 14 residues. The germline V gene encodes CDR1 SGHTA and CDR2 FQGNSA.